What follows is one T cell receptor beta chain and its context. Its specificity is unknown. The sample originates from a study of cytomegalovirus exposure and HLA in healthy donors. Overall study context: A previous analysis identified 100 million to 120 million unique TCR beta sequences derived from approximately 190 million T cells. Study-wide points: There were reportedly fewer N-insertions in an Asian-associated ancestry cluster than the approximately 640-donor mean, in a later analysis. Sequencing probably produced one cluster of sequence variants that were highly shared.

Germline-derived CDR1 and CDR2 are MNHEY and SMNVEV (reference sequence). The V and J ends lost 5 bases and 4 bases, in that order; junction bases with no gene match: 12. CDR3 size: 16 residues. The PCR used 60 Vbeta and 13 Jbeta primers. Profiling relied on immunoSEQ multiplex PCR, and the TCRdb table lists in-frame clones only, not all of them. The sample includes 150,000 to 200,000 clones, 76% of them seen just once. This sequence was found in a male donor in good health and CMV-seronegative. Input material: PBMCs. The chain is built from TRBV27 and TRBJ2-7, with 9 bases matching TRBD2. Here the CDR3 DNA reads TGTGCCAGCAGTCCCAGCGGTAGCGGGAGTTTATACGAGCAGTACTTC. Translation: CASSPSGSGSLYEQYF.